This T cell receptor beta chain was identified in a study of T cells after yellow fever vaccination. TCRdb independently ran MiXCR on the 5' RACE reads; one entry per CDR3 protein. The repertoire holds fewer than 350,000 distinct CDR3 sequences, with around 3.6% as singletons. Ten or more counts support this clonotype. The starting material was PBMCs, obtained on the day of the yellow fever booster vaccination. The TCR originated in a young man who received the YFV17D yellow fever vaccine.

CDR3 loop: CSAPRRKSGLTDTQYF. In nucleotides, the CDR3 is TGCAGTGCCCCACGGAGGAAAAGTGGGTTGACAGATACGCAGTATTTT. The chain links TRBV20-1 to TRBJ2-3; the D gene is possibly TRBD2 (5 bases). V was cut by 6 bases and J by 3 bases, with 22 bases left in between. CDR1 is DFQATT and CDR2 is SNEGSKA in the germline V gene (reference sequence). The CDR3 is made up of 16 amino acids.